The source of this T cell receptor beta chain is a study of shared clonotypes between healthy human individuals. Naivety among CD8 cells was defined by CD45RO negativity and positive CCR7 selection, thereby excluding terminally differentiated effector memory CD45RA+ cells. Donors comprised only Caucasian adults living in Nashville, Tennessee. Every immunoSEQ plate was one replicate of a subset's evenly spread DNA. Using immunoSEQ multiplex PCR, the repertoire was profiled, and TCRdb retains in-frame clones only, with some absent. The sample has hundreds of thousands of clones, about 95% seen once. V lost 2 bases to trimming and J lost 5 bases, with 10 bases between them. This CDR3 has 14 residues. CDR1 KGHSH and CDR2 LQKENI come from the germline V gene.

Source material: naive CD8+ T cells sorted from blood. This receptor was identified in a woman aged 30 to 39 in good health. The rearrangement links TRBV18 to TRBJ2-1; D may be TRBD2 (6 bases). The CDR3 spells CASSPLADDNEQFF. As DNA, the CDR3 is TGTGCCAGCTCACCATTAGCGGATGACAATGAGCAGTTCTTC. Variable domain in full (rest from reference TRBV18 and TRBJ2-1): NAGVMQNPRHLVRRRGQEARLRCSPMKGHSHVYWYRQLPEEGLKFMVYLQKENIIDESGMPKERFSAEFPKEGPSILRIQQVVRGDSAAYFCASSPLADDNEQFFGPGTRLTVL.